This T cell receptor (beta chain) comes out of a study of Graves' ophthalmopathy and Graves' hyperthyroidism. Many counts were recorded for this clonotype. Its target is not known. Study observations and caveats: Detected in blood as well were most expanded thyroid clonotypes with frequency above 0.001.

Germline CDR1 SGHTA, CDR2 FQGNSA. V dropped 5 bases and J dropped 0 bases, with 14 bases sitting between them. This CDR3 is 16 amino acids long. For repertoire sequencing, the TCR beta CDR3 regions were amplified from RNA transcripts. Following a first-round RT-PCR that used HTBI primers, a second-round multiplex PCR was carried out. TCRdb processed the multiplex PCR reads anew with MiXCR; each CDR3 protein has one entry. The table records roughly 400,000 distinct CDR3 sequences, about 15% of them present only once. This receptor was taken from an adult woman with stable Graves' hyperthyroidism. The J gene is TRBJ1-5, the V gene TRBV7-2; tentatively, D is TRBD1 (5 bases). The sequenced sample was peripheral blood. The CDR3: CASSRSGLNSNQPQHF. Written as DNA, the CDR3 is TGTGCCAGCAGCCGATCGGGGCTCAATAGCAATCAGCCCCAGCATTTT.